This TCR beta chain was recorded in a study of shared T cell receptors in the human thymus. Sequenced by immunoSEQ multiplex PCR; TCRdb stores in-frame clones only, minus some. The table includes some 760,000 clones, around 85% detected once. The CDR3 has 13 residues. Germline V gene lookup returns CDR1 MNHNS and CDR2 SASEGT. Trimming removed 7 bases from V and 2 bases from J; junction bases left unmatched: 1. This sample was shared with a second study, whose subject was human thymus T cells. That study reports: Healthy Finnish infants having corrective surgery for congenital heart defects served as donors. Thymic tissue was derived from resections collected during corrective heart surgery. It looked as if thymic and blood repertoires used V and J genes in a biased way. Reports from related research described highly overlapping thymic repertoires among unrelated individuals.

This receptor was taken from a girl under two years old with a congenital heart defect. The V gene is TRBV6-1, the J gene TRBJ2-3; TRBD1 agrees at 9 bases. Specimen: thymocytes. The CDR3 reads CASNRGLTDTQYF. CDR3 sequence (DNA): TGTGCCAGCAACAGGGGGCTCACAGATACGCAGTATTTT.